The rows below give T cell receptor beta chains drawn from one sample of a study of identical twins. TCRdb itself ran the 5' RACE reads through MiXCR, one entry per CDR3 protein. This table has about 100,000 distinct CDR3 sequences, about 5.6% appearing once. Material: memory T cells sorted from blood. These TCRs come from a woman aged 50 to 60 in good health. CDR3s include the opening cysteine and the closing phenylalanine or tryptophan. Fields, in order: D gene, J gene, clone size, V gene, CDR3 DNA, CDR3 protein. The D gene is left open where the match is weak. Expanded clones get a size class; other rows say once, few or many, or leave the size out.

d_gene: NA; j_gene: TRBJ1-1; abundance: many; v_gene: TRBV6-1; CDR3nt: TGTGCCAGCAGCCAGAGTTTCATGAACACTGAAGCTTTCTTT; CDR3aa: CASSQSFMNTEAFF
d_gene: TRBD1; j_gene: TRBJ2-1; abundance: many; v_gene: TRBV19; CDR3nt: TGTGCCAGTAGTATAGACGGACAGGATGAGCAGTTCTTC; CDR3aa: CASSIDGQDEQFF
d_gene: TRBD2; j_gene: TRBJ2-1; abundance: few; v_gene: TRBV11-3; CDR3nt: TGTGCCAGCAGCCCCGGGACTAGCGGCTACAATGAGCAGTTCTTC; CDR3aa: CASSPGTSGYNEQFF
d_gene: NA; j_gene: TRBJ2-3; abundance: many; v_gene: TRBV7-6; CDR3nt: TGTGCCAGCAGCTTAATTTCTTCGGGGGCCGATACGCAGTATTTT; CDR3aa: CASSLISSGADTQYF
d_gene: NA; j_gene: TRBJ2-2; abundance: many; v_gene: TRBV7-7; CDR3nt: TGTGCCAGCAGCTTAGGGCCGCGAGGGAAGACCGGGGAGCTGTTTTTT; CDR3aa: CASSLGPRGKTGELFF
d_gene: TRBD2; j_gene: TRBJ2-3; abundance: many; v_gene: TRBV4-2; CDR3nt: TGTGCCAGCAGCCAAGGTTCCGGGAGGGTCCCAGATACGCAGTATTTT; CDR3aa: CASSQGSGRVPDTQYF
d_gene: TRBD2; j_gene: TRBJ2-5; abundance: NA; v_gene: TRBV29-1; CDR3nt: TGCAGCGTGCGCTTGAGCGGGAGGGCGGAAGAGACCCAGTACTTC; CDR3aa: CSVRLSGRAEETQYF
d_gene: NA; j_gene: TRBJ2-5; abundance: many; v_gene: TRBV29-1; CDR3nt: TGCGGTGGGGCTAGAGTTCAGGAGACCCAGTACTTC; CDR3aa: CGGARVQETQYF
d_gene: NA; j_gene: TRBJ2-2; abundance: few; v_gene: TRBV9; CDR3nt: TGTGCCAGCAGCGGAGGGCGGGCGATCACCGGGGAGCTGTTTTTT; CDR3aa: CASSGGRAITGELFF
d_gene: NA; j_gene: TRBJ2-2; abundance: NA; v_gene: TRBV11-2; CDR3nt: TGTGCCAGTCAAGGGACATGGAACACCGGGGAGCTGTTTTTT; CDR3aa: CASQGTWNTGELFF
d_gene: NA; j_gene: TRBJ1-1; abundance: many; v_gene: TRBV4-1; CDR3nt: TGCGCCAGCAGCGATCAGGGGTATCCTGAAGCTTTCTTT; CDR3aa: CASSDQGYPEAFF